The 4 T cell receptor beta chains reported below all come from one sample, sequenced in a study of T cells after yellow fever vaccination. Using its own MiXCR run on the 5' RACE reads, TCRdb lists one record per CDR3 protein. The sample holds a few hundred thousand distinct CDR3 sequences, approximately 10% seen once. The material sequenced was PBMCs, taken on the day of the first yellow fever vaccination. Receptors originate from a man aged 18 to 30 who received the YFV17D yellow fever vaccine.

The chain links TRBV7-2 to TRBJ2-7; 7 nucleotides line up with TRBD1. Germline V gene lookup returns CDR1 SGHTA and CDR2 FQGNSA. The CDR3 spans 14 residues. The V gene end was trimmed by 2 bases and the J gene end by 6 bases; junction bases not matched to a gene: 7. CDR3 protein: CASSLSGQAGEQYV. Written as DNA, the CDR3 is TGTGCCAGCAGCTTATCCGGACAGGCGGGCGAGCAGTACGTC.

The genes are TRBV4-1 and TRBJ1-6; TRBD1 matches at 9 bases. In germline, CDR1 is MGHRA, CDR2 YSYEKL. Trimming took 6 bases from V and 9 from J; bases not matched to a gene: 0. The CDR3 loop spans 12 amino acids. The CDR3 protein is CASRQGASPLHF. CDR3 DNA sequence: TGCGCCAGCAGACAGGGGGCTTCACCCCTCCACTTT.

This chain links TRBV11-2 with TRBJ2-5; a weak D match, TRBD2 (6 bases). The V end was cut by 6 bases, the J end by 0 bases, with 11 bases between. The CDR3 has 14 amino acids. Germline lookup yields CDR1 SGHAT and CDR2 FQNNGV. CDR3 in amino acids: CASRRGGHQETQYF. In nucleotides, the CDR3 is TGTGCCAGCAGAAGGGGAGGACACCAAGAGACCCAGTACTTC.

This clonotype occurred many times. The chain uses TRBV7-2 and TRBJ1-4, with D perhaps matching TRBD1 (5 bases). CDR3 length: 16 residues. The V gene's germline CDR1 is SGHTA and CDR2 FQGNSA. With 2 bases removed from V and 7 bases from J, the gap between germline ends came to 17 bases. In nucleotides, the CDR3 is TGTGCCAGCAGCTTATCCGCAGGGTGGATGGGTGAAAAACTGTTTTTT. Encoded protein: CASSLSAGWMGEKLFF. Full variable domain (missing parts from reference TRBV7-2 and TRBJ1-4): GAGVSQSPSNKVTEKGKDVELRCDPISGHTALYWYRQSLGQGLEFLIYFQGNSAPDKSGLPSDRFSAERTGGSVSTLTIQRTQQEDSAVYLCASSLSAGWMGEKLFFGSGTQLSVL.